The rows below give T cell receptor beta chains drawn from one sample of a study of blood T cells in healthy people across ages. TCRdb reprocessed the 5' RACE reads via MiXCR and lists one record per CDR3 protein. The repertoire holds approximately 1,000,000 distinct CDR3 sequences, with more than 40% as singletons. The sample taken for sequencing was blood. These receptors originate from a woman in her sixties in good health. Each CDR3 is given with its conserved first and last residue. The order of the fields is D gene, clone size, J gene, V gene, CDR3 protein, CDR3 DNA. The D gene is left open where the match is weak. Size is omitted from some rows. Given values are once, few, many or a class for expanded clones.

TRBD1 NA TRBJ2-7 TRBV12-3/TRBV12-4 CASSFRQGAKAQYF TGTGCCAGCAGTTTCCGACAGGGGGCTAAGGCCCAGTACTTC
NA NA TRBJ2-3 TRBV5-1 CASSLVSGSTDTQYF TGTGCCAGCAGCTTAGTCTCGGGTAGCACAGATACGCAGTATTTT
NA few TRBJ2-7 TRBV20-1 CSAPGATVHEQYF TGCAGTGCACCGGGAGCGACAGTCCACGAGCAGTACTTC
NA NA TRBJ2-4 TRBV28 CASRQLGFAKNIQYF TGTGCCAGCAGGCAACTGGGCTTCGCCAAAAACATTCAGTACTTC
NA NA TRBJ1-2 TRBV6-2/TRBV6-3 CASSYGPRGFSNYGYTF TGTGCCAGCAGTTACGGCCCACGGGGGTTCAGTAACTATGGCTACACCTTC
NA few TRBJ2-1 TRBV6-1 CASALGAASYNEQFF TGTGCCAGCGCCCTTGGGGCAGCCTCCTACAATGAGCAGTTCTTC
TRBD1 NA TRBJ2-7 TRBV28 CASSFTWTGGSYEQYF TGTGCCAGCAGTTTCACTTGGACAGGGGGGTCCTACGAGCAGTACTTC
NA once TRBJ2-1 TRBV9 CASSGRVSSYNEQFF TGTGCCAGCAGCGGGAGAGTTTCCTCCTACAATGAGCAGTTCTTC
TRBD2 NA TRBJ2-4 TRBV29-1 CSQREGNIQYF TGCAGCCAGCGGGAGGGAAACATTCAGTACTTC
TRBD2 NA TRBJ2-7 TRBV18 CASSPEAGGHPYEQYF TGTGCCAGCTCACCAGAGGCGGGAGGACACCCTTACGAGCAGTACTTC
TRBD1 NA TRBJ2-7 TRBV27 CASSYKGTGGYEQYF TGTGCCAGCAGTTACAAGGGGACAGGGGGTTACGAGCAGTACTTC
NA NA TRBJ1-1 TRBV7-8 CASSLEGRGPTNTEAFF TGTGCCAGCAGCTTAGAAGGCAGGGGACCAACTAACACTGAAGCTTTCTTT
TRBD2 NA TRBJ2-3 TRBV11-2 CASSLGLAGRNTQYF TGTGCCAGCAGCTTAGGCCTAGCGGGACGAAATACGCAGTATTTT
TRBD2 NA TRBJ2-3 TRBV11-2 CASSSQGLDGTDTQYF TGTGCCAGCAGCTCCCAGGGACTAGATGGGACAGATACGCAGTATTTT
NA once TRBJ2-2 TRBV5-1 CASSHGVSNTGELFF TGCGCCAGCAGCCACGGTGTATCCAACACCGGGGAGCTGTTTTTT
TRBD2 few TRBJ2-3 TRBV5-1 CASSLASGTTRDTQYF TGCGCCAGCAGCTTGGCGAGTGGGACTACGCGGGATACGCAGTATTTT
NA NA TRBJ2-7 TRBV6-5 CASSYASGGTYAYEQYF TGTGCCAGCAGTTATGCTAGTGGCGGGACGTACGCCTACGAGCAGTACTTC
NA many TRBJ1-5 TRBV29-1 CSVVTGRDQPQHF TGCAGCGTTGTTACAGGGAGGGATCAGCCCCAGCATTTT
NA few TRBJ2-3 TRBV10-3 CAITGGPHTDTQYF TGTGCCATCACCGGGGGTCCCCACACAGATACGCAGTATTTT
NA NA TRBJ2-2 TRBV11-1 CASSLGQSGELFF TGTGCCAGCAGCTTAGGACAGTCCGGGGAGCTGTTTTTT
NA NA TRBJ2-7 TRBV7-6 CASTRRLGLGHEQYF TGTGCCAGCACCCGTAGACTAGGTCTGGGACACGAGCAGTACTTC
NA once TRBJ2-7 TRBV9 CASSAETGDYEQYF TGTGCCAGCAGCGCCGAGACAGGCGACTACGAGCAGTACTTC
TRBD1 NA TRBJ2-1 TRBV5-1 CASSLAGTGGSYNEQFF TGCGCCAGCAGCTTGGCCGGGACAGGGGGATCCTACAATGAGCAGTTCTTC
TRBD1 NA TRBJ1-1 TRBV29-1 CSVPTGTANTEAFF TGCAGCGTCCCAACCGGGACAGCGAACACTGAAGCTTTCTTT
NA few TRBJ1-1 TRBV4-2 CASSQRAGTEAFF TGTGCCAGCAGCCAAAGGGCAGGCACTGAAGCTTTCTTT
NA once TRBJ2-3 TRBV20-1 CSAKTLVSTDTQYF TGCAGTGCTAAGACACTTGTTAGCACAGATACGCAGTATTTT
TRBD2 NA TRBJ2-7 TRBV20-1 CSAKFSGSPEQYF TGCAGTGCTAAATTCAGCGGGAGTCCCGAGCAGTACTTC
NA NA TRBJ2-6 TRBV7-9 CASSLRGPRSGANVLTF TGTGCCAGCAGCTTACGGGGACCCCGGTCTGGGGCCAACGTCCTGACTTTC
NA NA TRBJ1-2 TRBV20-1 CSTSPQGARGYTF TGCAGTACTAGTCCACAGGGAGCCCGTGGCTACACCTTC
NA NA TRBJ1-4 TRBV19 CASSIPGGEKLFF TGTGCCAGTAGTATTCCCGGCGGGGAAAAACTGTTTTTT
TRBD1 NA TRBJ2-4 TRBV10-3 CAIIESWTGGAKNIQYF TGTGCCATCATTGAGTCCTGGACAGGGGGGGCCAAAAACATTCAGTACTTC
NA NA TRBJ2-4 TRBV11-3 CASSLNSPGSPSKNIQYF TGTGCCAGCAGCCTCAACAGCCCGGGATCCCCATCCAAAAACATTCAGTACTTC
TRBD1 NA TRBJ2-7 TRBV24-1 CATSGQGNEQYF TGTGCCACGTCGGGACAGGGAAACGAGCAGTACTTC
NA NA TRBJ2-1 TRBV3-1 CASSQGNLHPYNEQFF TGTGCCAGCAGCCAGGGGAACTTGCACCCCTACAATGAGCAGTTCTTC
TRBD1 NA TRBJ2-7 TRBV7-2 CASTAPKTGGLMEYF TGTGCCAGCACCGCCCCGAAGACAGGGGGCCTAATGGAGTACTTC